This is a list of T cell receptor beta chains from one sample in a study of CD8 T cells in Susac syndrome. Each CDR3 protein is one row after TCRdb ran MiXCR on the immunoSEQ multiplex PCR reads. The sample has tens of thousands of distinct CDR3 sequences, 96% seen once; the top ten hold roughly 0.62%. Sequencing was performed on CD8+ T cells from PBMCs. The receptors come from a human donor with Susac syndrome. The CDR3 runs from the conserved cysteine through the conserved F or W. Fields, in order: V gene, CDR3 length, clone size, J gene, D gene, CDR3 protein, CDR3 DNA. D genes are given only for firm matches. Some rows have no size entry. The others give once, few or many, or a class for an expanded clone.

v_gene: TRBV29-1
len: 12
abundance: -
j_gene: TRBJ1-1
d_gene: -
CDR3aa: CSVWGGDTEAFF
CDR3nt: TGCAGCGTTTGGGGGGGAGACACTGAAGCTTTCTTT

v_gene: TRBV20-1
len: 13
abundance: once
j_gene: TRBJ1-5
d_gene: -
CDR3aa: CSASFERNQPQHF
CDR3nt: TGCAGTGCTAGTTTTGAACGCAATCAGCCCCAGCATTTT

v_gene: TRBV2
len: 14
abundance: -
j_gene: TRBJ2-3
d_gene: -
CDR3aa: CASPSAGAGDTQYF
CDR3nt: TGTGCCAGCCCCTCCGCGGGGGCGGGAGATACGCAGTATTTT

v_gene: TRBV6-2/TRBV6-3
len: 16
abundance: once
j_gene: TRBJ1-1
d_gene: -
CDR3aa: CASSYSMRSTNTEAFF
CDR3nt: TGTGCCAGCAGTTACTCGATGAGGAGTACGAACACTGAAGCTTTCTTT

v_gene: TRBV6-5
len: 13
abundance: -
j_gene: TRBJ1-2
d_gene: -
CDR3aa: CASSTRTAYGYTF
CDR3nt: TGTGCCAGCAGTACAAGGACAGCTTATGGCTACACCTTC

v_gene: TRBV20-1
len: 13
abundance: -
j_gene: TRBJ2-1
d_gene: TRBD2
CDR3aa: CSLGTSDYNEQFF
CDR3nt: TGCAGCCTCGGGACTAGCGACTACAATGAGCAGTTCTTC

v_gene: TRBV4-3
len: 15
abundance: -
j_gene: TRBJ1-2
d_gene: -
CDR3aa: CASSPATAANYGYTF
CDR3nt: TGCGCCAGCAGCCCTGCTACGGCTGCTAACTATGGCTACACCTTC

v_gene: TRBV9
len: 16
abundance: -
j_gene: TRBJ1-5
d_gene: -
CDR3aa: CASSGLTEYSNQPQHF
CDR3nt: TGTGCCAGCAGCGGCCTGACAGAATATAGCAATCAGCCCCAGCATTTT

v_gene: TRBV7-2
len: 16
abundance: -
j_gene: TRBJ2-3
d_gene: TRBD1
CDR3aa: CASSSGQGIRTDTQYF
CDR3nt: TGTGCCAGCAGCTCCGGACAGGGGATCAGGACAGATACGCAGTATTTT

v_gene: TRBV7-9
len: 15
abundance: -
j_gene: TRBJ2-7
d_gene: -
CDR3aa: CASSLGGGFANEQYF
CDR3nt: TGTGCCAGCAGCTTAGGTGGAGGGTTCGCGAACGAGCAGTACTTC

v_gene: TRBV7-2
len: 16
abundance: -
j_gene: TRBJ1-2
d_gene: -
CDR3aa: CASSLASPGVDVGYTF
CDR3nt: TGTGCCAGCAGCTTAGCTAGCCCCGGGGTGGACGTTGGCTACACCTTC

v_gene: TRBV18
len: 16
abundance: once
j_gene: TRBJ2-3
d_gene: -
CDR3aa: CASSPPVGGEADTQYF
CDR3nt: TGTGCCAGCTCACCACCGGTGGGCGGGGAAGCAGATACGCAGTATTTT

v_gene: TRBV24-1
len: 15
abundance: -
j_gene: TRBJ2-2
d_gene: -
CDR3aa: CATSDPDGNTGELFF
CDR3nt: TGTGCCACCAGTGACCCCGACGGGAACACCGGGGAGCTGTTTTTT

v_gene: TRBV24-1
len: 16
abundance: -
j_gene: TRBJ2-5
d_gene: TRBD2
CDR3aa: CATSDPSILAQETQYF
CDR3nt: TGTGCCACCAGTGACCCAAGCATACTAGCGCAAGAGACCCAGTACTTC

v_gene: TRBV11-2
len: 15
abundance: -
j_gene: TRBJ2-5
d_gene: -
CDR3aa: CASSPKARYQETQYF
CDR3nt: TGTGCCAGCAGCCCGAAGGCCAGGTACCAAGAGACCCAGTACTTC

v_gene: TRBV29-1
len: 13
abundance: -
j_gene: TRBJ2-3
d_gene: -
CDR3aa: CSVSLDSTDTQYF
CDR3nt: TGCAGCGTTAGCCTGGATAGCACAGATACGCAGTATTTT

v_gene: TRBV12-5
len: 13
abundance: -
j_gene: TRBJ1-5
d_gene: TRBD1
CDR3aa: CASGLTGGQPQHF
CDR3nt: TGTGCTAGTGGCCTGACAGGGGGCCAGCCCCAGCATTTT

v_gene: TRBV12-3/TRBV12-4
len: 14
abundance: -
j_gene: TRBJ1-4
d_gene: -
CDR3aa: CASALRATNEKLFF
CDR3nt: TGTGCCAGCGCACTACGAGCAACTAATGAAAAACTGTTTTTT

v_gene: TRBV12-3/TRBV12-4
len: 15
abundance: -
j_gene: TRBJ2-2
d_gene: -
CDR3aa: CASSLRGANTGELFF
CDR3nt: TGTGCCAGCAGTTTAAGGGGGGCGAACACCGGGGAGCTGTTTTTT

v_gene: TRBV20-1
len: 17
abundance: -
j_gene: TRBJ1-3
d_gene: TRBD1
CDR3aa: CSARAHDGQGRGNTIYF
CDR3nt: TGCAGTGCTAGAGCCCATGACGGACAGGGGAGAGGAAACACCATATATTTT

v_gene: TRBV10-3
len: 13
abundance: -
j_gene: TRBJ2-3
d_gene: -
CDR3aa: CAITTGTTDTQYF
CDR3nt: TGTGCCATCACCACAGGGACCACAGATACGCAGTATTTT

v_gene: TRBV5-1
len: 15
abundance: -
j_gene: TRBJ1-6
d_gene: TRBD1
CDR3aa: CASSTRQGGNSPLHF
CDR3nt: TGCGCCAGCAGCACGCGACAGGGCGGCAATTCACCCCTCCACTTT

v_gene: TRBV6-2/TRBV6-3
len: 13
abundance: -
j_gene: TRBJ1-5
d_gene: TRBD1
CDR3aa: CASTGQGNQPQHF
CDR3nt: TGTGCCAGCACCGGACAGGGTAATCAGCCCCAGCATTTT

v_gene: TRBV12-3/TRBV12-4
len: 14
abundance: once
j_gene: TRBJ1-5
d_gene: -
CDR3aa: CASSPRIRNQPQHF
CDR3nt: TGTGCCAGCAGTCCAAGAATACGCAATCAGCCCCAGCATTTT

v_gene: TRBV7-2
len: 15
abundance: -
j_gene: TRBJ1-6
d_gene: TRBD1
CDR3aa: CASSFSGTGLTPLHF
CDR3nt: TGTGCCAGCAGCTTTTCCGGGACAGGGTTGACACCCCTCCACTTT

v_gene: TRBV12-3/TRBV12-4
len: 16
abundance: -
j_gene: TRBJ1-2
d_gene: -
CDR3aa: CASSLPFGQDGHGYTF
CDR3nt: TGTGCCAGCAGTTTGCCATTTGGGCAGGACGGTCATGGCTACACCTTC

v_gene: TRBV4-3
len: 16
abundance: -
j_gene: TRBJ2-1
d_gene: TRBD2
CDR3aa: CASSQGTSGGYNEQFF
CDR3nt: TGCGCCAGCAGCCAAGGGACTAGCGGGGGCTACAATGAGCAGTTCTTC

v_gene: TRBV30
len: 13
abundance: -
j_gene: TRBJ1-2
d_gene: -
CDR3aa: CAWSVGGASGYTF
CDR3nt: TGTGCCTGGAGTGTAGGGGGGGCAAGTGGCTACACCTTC

v_gene: TRBV29-1
len: 13
abundance: -
j_gene: TRBJ2-7
d_gene: TRBD1
CDR3aa: CSAYGQGAYEQYF
CDR3nt: TGCAGCGCCTATGGACAGGGGGCCTACGAGCAGTACTTC

v_gene: TRBV30
len: 13
abundance: once
j_gene: TRBJ1-4
d_gene: -
CDR3aa: CACQAGLTEKLFF
CDR3nt: TGTGCCTGCCAGGCAGGGCTTACTGAAAAACTGTTTTTT

v_gene: TRBV18
len: 14
abundance: -
j_gene: TRBJ2-7
d_gene: -
CDR3aa: CASSPRALSYEQYF
CDR3nt: TGTGCCAGCTCACCCCGGGCGCTCTCCTACGAGCAGTACTTC

v_gene: TRBV30
len: 12
abundance: -
j_gene: TRBJ1-6
d_gene: TRBD1
CDR3aa: CAWSTGESPLHF
CDR3nt: TGTGCCTGGAGCACAGGGGAGTCACCCCTCCACTTT

v_gene: TRBV11-2
len: 16
abundance: once
j_gene: TRBJ2-6
d_gene: -
CDR3aa: CASSPTTESGANVLTF
CDR3nt: TGTGCCAGCAGCCCTACGACAGAGTCTGGGGCCAACGTCCTGACTTTC

v_gene: TRBV7-2
len: 14
abundance: once
j_gene: TRBJ2-5
d_gene: -
CDR3aa: CASSLLGFQETQYF
CDR3nt: TGTGCCAGCAGCTTACTGGGATTTCAAGAGACCCAGTACTTC

v_gene: TRBV12-3/TRBV12-4
len: 10
abundance: -
j_gene: TRBJ1-1
d_gene: -
CDR3aa: CASSPIEAFF
CDR3nt: TGTGCCAGCAGTCCCATTGAAGCTTTCTTT

v_gene: TRBV6-6
len: 15
abundance: -
j_gene: TRBJ2-7
d_gene: -
CDR3aa: CASSLQGVNSYEQYF
CDR3nt: TGTGCCAGCAGTTTACAGGGAGTAAACTCCTACGAGCAGTACTTC

v_gene: TRBV2
len: 13
abundance: -
j_gene: TRBJ1-1
d_gene: -
CDR3aa: CASSGQLNTEAFF
CDR3nt: TGTGCCAGCAGTGGACAACTGAACACTGAAGCTTTCTTT

v_gene: TRBV9
len: 15
abundance: -
j_gene: TRBJ1-1
d_gene: -
CDR3aa: CASSVSGGIGTEAFF
CDR3nt: TGTGCCAGCAGCGTATCGGGGGGCATCGGCACTGAAGCTTTCTTT

v_gene: TRBV20-1
len: 18
abundance: -
j_gene: TRBJ1-5
d_gene: TRBD1
CDR3aa: CSARDRDRGAGSNQPQHF
CDR3nt: TGCAGTGCTAGAGATCGTGACAGGGGGGCCGGAAGCAATCAGCCCCAGCATTTT

v_gene: TRBV30
len: 14
abundance: -
j_gene: TRBJ2-7
d_gene: -
CDR3aa: CAWSRGLGSYEQYF
CDR3nt: TGTGCCTGGAGTCGGGGCCTCGGGTCCTACGAGCAGTACTTC

v_gene: TRBV13
len: 15
abundance: -
j_gene: TRBJ2-7
d_gene: TRBD2
CDR3aa: CASSFIAGTPYEQYF
CDR3nt: TGTGCCAGCAGCTTCATAGCGGGGACCCCCTACGAGCAGTACTTC

v_gene: TRBV19
len: 16
abundance: -
j_gene: TRBJ1-1
d_gene: TRBD1
CDR3aa: CASSPGQGAGNTEAFF
CDR3nt: TGTGCCAGTAGTCCGGGACAGGGGGCCGGGAACACTGAAGCTTTCTTT

v_gene: TRBV19
len: 13
abundance: -
j_gene: TRBJ1-5
d_gene: TRBD1
CDR3aa: CASKGQGNQPQHF
CDR3nt: TGTGCCAGTAAGGGACAGGGTAATCAGCCCCAGCATTTT

v_gene: TRBV20-1
len: 13
abundance: -
j_gene: TRBJ2-7
d_gene: -
CDR3aa: CSTKQGIDDEQYF
CDR3nt: TGCAGTACAAAACAGGGAATCGATGACGAGCAGTACTTC

v_gene: TRBV10-2
len: 15
abundance: once
j_gene: TRBJ1-1
d_gene: -
CDR3aa: CASSEAAPSDTEAFF
CDR3nt: TGCGCCAGCAGTGAGGCCGCGCCTAGCGACACTGAAGCTTTCTTT

v_gene: TRBV11-2
len: 15
abundance: -
j_gene: TRBJ1-3
d_gene: -
CDR3aa: CASSLIESSGNTIYF
CDR3nt: TGTGCCAGCAGCTTGATAGAGAGCTCTGGAAACACCATATATTTT

v_gene: TRBV9
len: 14
abundance: -
j_gene: TRBJ2-7
d_gene: TRBD2
CDR3aa: CASSVGEGNYEQYF
CDR3nt: TGTGCCAGCAGCGTAGGGGAGGGGAACTACGAGCAGTACTTC

v_gene: TRBV4-3
len: 15
abundance: once
j_gene: TRBJ1-1
d_gene: TRBD1
CDR3aa: CASGRDRGANTEAFF
CDR3nt: TGCGCCAGCGGGCGCGACAGGGGGGCGAACACTGAAGCTTTCTTT